This TCR beta chain was sequenced in a study of post-analysis software for immune sequencing data. Study as a whole: The courses of disease that were included comprised relapsing-remitting, secondary progressive and progressive-relapsing multiple sclerosis.

Germline CDR1 and CDR2: PRHDT and FYEKMQ (reference sequence). Trimming left V 2 bases short and J 4 bases short, with 12 bases between. The CDR3 contains 15 residues. To note about this clonotype: No antigen is known for it.

The library was made from cDNA and included unique molecular identifiers. T cells, about 0.95 to 10 million of them, yielded 500,000 or so cDNA molecules. TCRdb recomputed calls from the PCR reads with MiXCR, one row per CDR3 protein. Of around 500,000 distinct CDR3 sequences detected, 30% to 40% appear once; the ten largest clones hold approximately 6%. Study observations and caveats: Controls' normalized Chao1 diversity significantly exceeded that of multiple sclerosis patients. Pronounced co-clustering by F measure was evident among identically batched samples. Relative to controls, patients had roughly five TRBV segments at higher frequency, with TRBV5-6, TRBV5-1 and TRBV20-1 among these.

What was sequenced was blood. The chain uses TRBV13 and TRBJ2-4; no reliable D call. This clonotype was obtained from a girl between 2 and 17 years old with multiple sclerosis. The CDR3 DNA is TGTGCCAGCAGCTTAAGAATGGGTAGTAAAAACATTCAGTACTTC. Translating gives CASSLRMGSKNIQYF.